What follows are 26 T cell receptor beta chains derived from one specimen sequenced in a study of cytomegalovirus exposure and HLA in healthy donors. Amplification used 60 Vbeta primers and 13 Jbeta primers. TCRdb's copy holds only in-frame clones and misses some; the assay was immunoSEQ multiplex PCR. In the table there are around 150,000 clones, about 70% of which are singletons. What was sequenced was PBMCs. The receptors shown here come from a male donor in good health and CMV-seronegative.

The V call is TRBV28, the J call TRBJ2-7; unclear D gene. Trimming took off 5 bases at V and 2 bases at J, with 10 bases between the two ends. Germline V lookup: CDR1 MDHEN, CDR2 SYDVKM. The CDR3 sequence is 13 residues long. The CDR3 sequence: CASSRALTYEQYF. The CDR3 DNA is TGTGCCAGCAGTCGAGCCCTTACCTACGAGCAGTACTTC.

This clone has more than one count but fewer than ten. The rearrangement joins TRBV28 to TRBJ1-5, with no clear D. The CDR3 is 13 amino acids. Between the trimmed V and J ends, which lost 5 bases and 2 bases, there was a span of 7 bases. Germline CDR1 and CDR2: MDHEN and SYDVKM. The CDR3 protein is CASSDIGNQPQHF. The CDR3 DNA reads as TGTGCCAGCAGTGACATAGGCAATCAGCCCCAGCATTTT.

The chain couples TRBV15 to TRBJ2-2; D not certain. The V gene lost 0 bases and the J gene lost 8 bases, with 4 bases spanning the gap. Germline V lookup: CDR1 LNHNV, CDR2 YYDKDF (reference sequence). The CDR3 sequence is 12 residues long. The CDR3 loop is CATSREAGELFF. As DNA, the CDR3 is TGTGCCACCAGCAGAGAGGCTGGGGAGCTGTTTTTT.

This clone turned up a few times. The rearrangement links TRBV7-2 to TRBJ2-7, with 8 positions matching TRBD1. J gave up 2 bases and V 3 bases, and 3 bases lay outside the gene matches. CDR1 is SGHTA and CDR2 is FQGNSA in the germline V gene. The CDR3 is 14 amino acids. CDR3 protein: CASSLGQDTYEQYF. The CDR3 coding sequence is TGTGCCAGCAGCTTGGGACAGGATACCTACGAGCAGTACTTC.

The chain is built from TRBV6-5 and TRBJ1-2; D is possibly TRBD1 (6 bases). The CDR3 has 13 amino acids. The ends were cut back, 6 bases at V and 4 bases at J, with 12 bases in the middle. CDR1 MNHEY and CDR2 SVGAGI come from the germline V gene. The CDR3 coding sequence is TGTGCCAGCAGACCAGGGGCATTCTATGGCTACACCTTC. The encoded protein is CASRPGAFYGYTF.

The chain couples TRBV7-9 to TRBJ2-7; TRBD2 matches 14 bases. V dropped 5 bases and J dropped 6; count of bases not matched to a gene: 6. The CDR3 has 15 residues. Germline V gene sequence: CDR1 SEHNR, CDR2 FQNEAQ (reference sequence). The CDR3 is CASSPTSGGAVEQYF. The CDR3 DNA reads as TGTGCCAGCAGCCCGACTAGCGGGGGGGCCGTCGAGCAGTACTTC.

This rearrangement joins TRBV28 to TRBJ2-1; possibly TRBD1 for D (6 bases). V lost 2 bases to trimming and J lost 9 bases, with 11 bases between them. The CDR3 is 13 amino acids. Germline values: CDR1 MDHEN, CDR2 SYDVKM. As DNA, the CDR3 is TGTGCCAGCAGTTTACCCACAGGGACTGAGCAGTTCTTC. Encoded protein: CASSLPTGTEQFF.

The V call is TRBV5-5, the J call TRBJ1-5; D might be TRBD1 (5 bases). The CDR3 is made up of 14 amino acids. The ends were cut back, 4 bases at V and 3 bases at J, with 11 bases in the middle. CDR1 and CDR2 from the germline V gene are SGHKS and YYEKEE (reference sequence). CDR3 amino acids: CASSPGTNNQPQHF. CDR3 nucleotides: TGTGCCAGCAGCCCCGGGACTAACAATCAGCCCCAGCATTTT.

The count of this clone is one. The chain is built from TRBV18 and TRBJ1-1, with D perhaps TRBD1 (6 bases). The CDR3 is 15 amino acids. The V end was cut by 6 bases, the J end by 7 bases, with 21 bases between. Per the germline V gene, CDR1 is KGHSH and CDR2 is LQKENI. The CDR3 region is CASSREGGQALEAFF. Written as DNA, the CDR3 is TGTGCCAGCTCCCGCGAGGGGGGGCAGGCGCTTGAAGCTTTCTTT.

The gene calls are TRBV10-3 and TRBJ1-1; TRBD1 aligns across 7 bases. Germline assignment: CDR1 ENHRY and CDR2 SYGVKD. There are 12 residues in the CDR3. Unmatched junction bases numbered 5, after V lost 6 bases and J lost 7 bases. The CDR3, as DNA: TGTGCCATCAGGACAGGGTCGGGTGAAGCTTTCTTT. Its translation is CAIRTGSGEAFF.

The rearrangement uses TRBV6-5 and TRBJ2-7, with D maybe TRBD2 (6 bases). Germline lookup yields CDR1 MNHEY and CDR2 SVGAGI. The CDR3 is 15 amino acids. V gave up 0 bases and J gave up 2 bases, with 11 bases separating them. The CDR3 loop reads CASSYSGGGTYEQYF. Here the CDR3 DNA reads TGTGCCAGCAGTTACTCGGGCGGAGGGACCTACGAGCAGTACTTC.

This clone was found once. The CDR3 coding sequence is TGCGCCAGCAGCCAAGATGGTAGAAACACTGAAGCTTTCTTT. Translated, it gives CASSQDGRNTEAFF. This chain uses TRBV4-1 with TRBJ1-1; D is unclear. The CDR3 covers 14 residues. Germline V lookup: CDR1 MGHRA, CDR2 YSYEKL. V lost 0 bases, J lost 2 bases, and 7 bases lay in between.

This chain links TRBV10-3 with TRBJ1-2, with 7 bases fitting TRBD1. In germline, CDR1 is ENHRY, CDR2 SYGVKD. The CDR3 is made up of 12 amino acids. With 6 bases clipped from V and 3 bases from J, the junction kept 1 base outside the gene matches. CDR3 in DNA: TGTGCCATCAGCCAGGGGGACTATGGCTACACCTTC. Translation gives CAISQGDYGYTF.

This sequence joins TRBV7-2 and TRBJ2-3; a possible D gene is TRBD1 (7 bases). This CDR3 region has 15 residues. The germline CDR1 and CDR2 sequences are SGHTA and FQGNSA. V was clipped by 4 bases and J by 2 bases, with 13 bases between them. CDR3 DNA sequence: TGTGCCAGCAGCTACCCAGGGGGACTCACAGATACGCAGTATTTT. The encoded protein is CASSYPGGLTDTQYF.

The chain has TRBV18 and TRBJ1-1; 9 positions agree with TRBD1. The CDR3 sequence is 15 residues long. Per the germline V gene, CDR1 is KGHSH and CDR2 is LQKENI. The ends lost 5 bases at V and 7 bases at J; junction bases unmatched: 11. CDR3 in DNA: TGTGCCAGCTCAACTACACAGGGGGCCTGGAGTGAAGCTTTCTTT. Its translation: CASSTTQGAWSEAFF.

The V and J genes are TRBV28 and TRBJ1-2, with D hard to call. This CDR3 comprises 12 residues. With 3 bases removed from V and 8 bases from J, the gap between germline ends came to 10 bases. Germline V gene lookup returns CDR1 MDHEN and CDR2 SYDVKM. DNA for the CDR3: TGTGCCAGCAGTTTGGGGTTAGCGGGCTACACCTTC. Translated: CASSLGLAGYTF.

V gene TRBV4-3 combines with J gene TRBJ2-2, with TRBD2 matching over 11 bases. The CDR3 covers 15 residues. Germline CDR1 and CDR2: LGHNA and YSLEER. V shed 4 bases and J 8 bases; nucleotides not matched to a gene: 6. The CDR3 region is CASSPLAGGLGELFF. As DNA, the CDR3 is TGCGCCAGCAGCCCCTTAGCGGGAGGGTTGGGGGAGCTGTTTTTT.

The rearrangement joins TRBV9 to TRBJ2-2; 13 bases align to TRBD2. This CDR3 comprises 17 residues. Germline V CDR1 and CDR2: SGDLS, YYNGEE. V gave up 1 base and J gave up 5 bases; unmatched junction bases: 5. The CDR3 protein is CASSVRLAGGHTGELFF. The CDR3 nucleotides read TGTGCCAGCAGCGTAAGACTAGCGGGGGGCCATACCGGGGAGCTGTTTTTT.

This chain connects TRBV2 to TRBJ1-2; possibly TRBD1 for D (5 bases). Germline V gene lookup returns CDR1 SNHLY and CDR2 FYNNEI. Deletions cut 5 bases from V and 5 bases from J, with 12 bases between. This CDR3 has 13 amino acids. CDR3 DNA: TGTGCCAGCAGTCCAGGGATTGTGTATGGCTACACCTTC. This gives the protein CASSPGIVYGYTF.

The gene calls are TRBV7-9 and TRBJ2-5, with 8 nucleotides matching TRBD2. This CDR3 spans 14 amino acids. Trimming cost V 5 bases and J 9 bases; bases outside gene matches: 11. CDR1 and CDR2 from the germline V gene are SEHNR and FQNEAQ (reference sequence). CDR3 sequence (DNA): TGTGCCAGCAGCCCTCCGGGACTAGTGTGGGCCCAGTACTTC. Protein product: CASSPPGLVWAQYF.

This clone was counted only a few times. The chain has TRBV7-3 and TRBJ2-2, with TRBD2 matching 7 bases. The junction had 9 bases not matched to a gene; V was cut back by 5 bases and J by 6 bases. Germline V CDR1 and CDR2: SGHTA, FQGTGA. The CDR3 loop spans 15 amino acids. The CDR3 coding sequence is TGTGCCAGCAGCCCCACCGGGACTACCGCCGGGGAGCTGTTTTTT. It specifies CASSPTGTTAGELFF.

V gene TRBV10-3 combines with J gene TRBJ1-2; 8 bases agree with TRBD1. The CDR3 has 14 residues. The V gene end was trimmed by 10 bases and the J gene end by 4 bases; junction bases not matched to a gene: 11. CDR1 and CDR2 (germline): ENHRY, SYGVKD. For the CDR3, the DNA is TGTGCCACATTGGGGAGGACAGGGTCCTATGGCTACACCTTC. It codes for CATLGRTGSYGYTF.

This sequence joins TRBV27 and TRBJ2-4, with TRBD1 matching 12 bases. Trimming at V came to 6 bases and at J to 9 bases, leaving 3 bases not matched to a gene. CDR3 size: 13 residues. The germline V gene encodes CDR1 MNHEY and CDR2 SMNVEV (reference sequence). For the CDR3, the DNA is TGTGCCAGCAGGGGGACAGGGGGCAGCATTCAGTACTTC. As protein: CASRGTGGSIQYF.

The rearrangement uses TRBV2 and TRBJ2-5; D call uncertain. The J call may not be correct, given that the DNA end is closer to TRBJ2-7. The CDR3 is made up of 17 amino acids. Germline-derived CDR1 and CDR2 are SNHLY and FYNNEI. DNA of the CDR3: TGTGCCAGCAGTGAAGCGGGTGGCGGAGTACGATCCTACGAGCAGTACTTC. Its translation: CASSEAGGGVRSYEQYF.

This CDR3 reads CASSPQGAVMRTLHF. As DNA, the CDR3 is TGTGCCAGCAGCCCCCAGGGGGCCGTAATGAGAACCCTCCACTTT. J is TRBJ1-6 and V is TRBV2; TRBD1 matches at 8 bases. The ends lost 6 bases at V and 14 bases at J; junction bases unmatched: 15. The germline V gene encodes CDR1 SNHLY and CDR2 FYNNEI. CDR3 length equals 15 residues.

Here the CDR3 reads CASSPGMDRVGGYTF. CDR3 DNA sequence: TGTGCCAGCAGCCCCGGAATGGACAGAGTCGGTGGCTACACCTTC. The chain links TRBV9 to TRBJ1-2; D is possibly TRBD1 (6 bases). V dropped 4 bases and J dropped 7 bases, with 20 bases sitting between them. The V gene's germline CDR1 is SGDLS and CDR2 YYNGEE. The CDR3 has 15 residues.